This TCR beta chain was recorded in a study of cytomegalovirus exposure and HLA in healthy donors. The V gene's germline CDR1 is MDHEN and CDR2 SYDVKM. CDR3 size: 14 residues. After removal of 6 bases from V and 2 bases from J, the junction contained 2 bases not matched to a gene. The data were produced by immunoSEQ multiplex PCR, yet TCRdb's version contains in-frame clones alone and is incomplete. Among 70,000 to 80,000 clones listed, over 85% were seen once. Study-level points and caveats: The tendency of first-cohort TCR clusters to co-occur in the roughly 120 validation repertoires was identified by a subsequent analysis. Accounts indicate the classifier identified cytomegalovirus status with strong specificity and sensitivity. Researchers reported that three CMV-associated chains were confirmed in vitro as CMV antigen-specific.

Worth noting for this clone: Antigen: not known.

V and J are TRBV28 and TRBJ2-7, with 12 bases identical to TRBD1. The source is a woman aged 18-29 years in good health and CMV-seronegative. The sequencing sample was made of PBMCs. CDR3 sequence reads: CASRGQGATYEQYF. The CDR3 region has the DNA TGTGCCAGCAGGGGACAGGGGGCTACCTACGAGCAGTACTTC.